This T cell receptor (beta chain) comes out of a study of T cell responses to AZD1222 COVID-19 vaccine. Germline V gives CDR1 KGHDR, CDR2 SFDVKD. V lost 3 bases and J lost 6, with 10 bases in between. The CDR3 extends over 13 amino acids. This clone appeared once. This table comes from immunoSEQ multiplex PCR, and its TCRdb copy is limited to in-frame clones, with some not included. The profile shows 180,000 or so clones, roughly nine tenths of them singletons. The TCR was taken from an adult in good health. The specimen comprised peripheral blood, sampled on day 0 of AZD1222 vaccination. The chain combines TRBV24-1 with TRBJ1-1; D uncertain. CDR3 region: CATSDPPNAEAFF. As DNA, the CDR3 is TGTGCCACCAGTGATCCCCCCAACGCTGAAGCTTTCTTT.